These T cell receptor beta chains were read from a single sample in a study of vaccination effects on CD4 cells after COVID-19. These receptors are not linked to any known antigen. The data were produced by immunoSEQ multiplex PCR, yet TCRdb's version contains in-frame clones alone and is incomplete. The table includes roughly 63,000 clones, around 80% detected once. Material: CD4+ T cells from PBMCs cultured with SARS-CoV-2 spike peptides, obtained before COVID-19 vaccination. These receptor sequences come from a human donor who received a COVID-19 vaccine. CDR3s include the opening cysteine and the closing phenylalanine or tryptophan. D genes are given only for firm matches. The size entry is marked missing in some rows and otherwise reads once, few, many or a size class.

size: once
D: .
V: TRBV28
J: TRBJ1-5
DNA: TGTGCCAGCAGTGGGAGCAATCAGCCCCAGCATTTT
CDR3: CASSGSNQPQHF

size: .
D: .
V: TRBV27
J: TRBJ1-1
DNA: TGTGCCAGCAGTTTAGGGGTCTCGAGGGACACTGAAGCTTTCTTT
CDR3: CASSLGVSRDTEAFF

size: .
D: .
V: TRBV11-2
J: TRBJ1-1
DNA: TGTGCCAGCAGCTTAGGTCTGAACACTGAAGCTTTCTTT
CDR3: CASSLGLNTEAFF

size: .
D: TRBD1
V: TRBV2
J: TRBJ2-1
DNA: TGTGCCAGCAGTCAGGGGGACAGAGCTTACAATGAGCAGTTCTTC
CDR3: CASSQGDRAYNEQFF

size: .
D: .
V: TRBV12-3/TRBV12-4
J: TRBJ2-1
DNA: TGTGCCAGCAGACGCAGGGGCGATGAGCAGTTCTTC
CDR3: CASRRRGDEQFF

size: .
D: .
V: TRBV4-1
J: TRBJ1-5
DNA: TGCGCCAGCAGCCAACAGGGAGGGTTGGATCAGCCCCAGCATTTT
CDR3: CASSQQGGLDQPQHF

size: .
D: .
V: TRBV7-2
J: TRBJ2-5
DNA: TGTGCCAGCAGCTTAGGATTCGGCGGAGGGTCGGAGACCCAGTACTTC
CDR3: CASSLGFGGGSETQYF

size: .
D: .
V: TRBV14
J: TRBJ1-2
DNA: TGTGCCAGCAGCCAAGTCAACTATGGCTACACCTTC
CDR3: CASSQVNYGYTF

size: .
D: .
V: TRBV12-3/TRBV12-4
J: TRBJ1-5
DNA: TGTGCCAGTGGACGGTTCAATCAGCCCCAGCATTTT
CDR3: CASGRFNQPQHF

size: .
D: .
V: TRBV5-4
J: TRBJ2-3
DNA: TGTGCCAGCAGCCTCTCAAAGGGCAGGATCACAGATACGCAGTATTTT
CDR3: CASSLSKGRITDTQYF

size: .
D: TRBD2
V: TRBV6-5
J: TRBJ2-1
DNA: TGTGCCAGTACTAGCGGTTCCTACAATGAGCAGTTCTTC
CDR3: CASTSGSYNEQFF

size: .
D: .
V: TRBV5-6
J: TRBJ2-5
DNA: TGTGCCAGCAGCTTGGCGAGGGAAACCCTCCAAGAGACCCAGTACTTC
CDR3: CASSLARETLQETQYF

size: few
D: .
V: TRBV27
J: TRBJ2-2
DNA: TGTGCCAGCAGTTTAATGAACCGGGGAGCTGTTTTT
CDR3: CASSLMNRGAVF

size: few
D: .
V: TRBV5-1
J: TRBJ1-6
DNA: TGCGCCAGCAGCTTGAGGGCCGAATGGGATTCACCCCTCCACTTT
CDR3: CASSLRAEWDSPLHF

size: .
D: TRBD2
V: TRBV20-1
J: TRBJ2-3
DNA: TGCAGTGCTAGTGCCGGGGGGGCCTTAAATACGCAGTATTTT
CDR3: CSASAGGALNTQYF

size: .
D: TRBD1
V: TRBV7-3
J: TRBJ2-5
DNA: TGTGCCAGCAGCCGTACAGGGGGCCAAGAGACCCAGTACTTC
CDR3: CASSRTGGQETQYF

size: .
D: .
V: TRBV10-1
J: TRBJ1-2
DNA: TGCGCCAGCAGTAGGTCAGGGGACGGCTATGGCTACACCTTC
CDR3: CASSRSGDGYGYTF

size: .
D: TRBD1
V: TRBV5-1
J: TRBJ1-2
DNA: TGCGCCAGCAGCGCAGGACAGGGGGCGCGCGGCTACACCTTC
CDR3: CASSAGQGARGYTF

size: .
D: TRBD2
V: TRBV7-3
J: TRBJ2-1
DNA: TGTGCCAGCAGCTCCCGGACTAGCGGGGATTACAATGAGCAGTTCTTC
CDR3: CASSSRTSGDYNEQFF

size: once
D: .
V: TRBV5-1
J: TRBJ2-5
DNA: TGCGCCAGCAGCTTTGAGGACGGAGAGACCCAGTACTTC
CDR3: CASSFEDGETQYF

size: .
D: .
V: TRBV19
J: TRBJ1-4
DNA: TGTGCCACCCAGGGAGGTGCCACTAATGAAAAACTGTTTTTT
CDR3: CATQGGATNEKLFF

size: .
D: TRBD2
V: TRBV30
J: TRBJ2-5
DNA: TGTGCCTGGAGTCCGACACGGGGGGGGCAGATTGGGAGAGAGACCCAGTACTTC
CDR3: CAWSPTRGGQIGRETQYF

size: .
D: .
V: TRBV7-3
J: TRBJ2-3
DNA: TGTGCCAGCAGCTTCGGGGGCACAGATACGCAGTATTTT
CDR3: CASSFGGTDTQYF

size: once
D: TRBD2
V: TRBV9
J: TRBJ2-2
DNA: TGTGCCAGCAGCGGTCGACTAGCGGGGGCCACGAACACCGGGGAGCTGTTTTTT
CDR3: CASSGRLAGATNTGELFF

size: .
D: .
V: TRBV18
J: TRBJ1-3
DNA: TGTGCCAGCTCACCAAGGGACAAGGGAAACACCATATATTTT
CDR3: CASSPRDKGNTIYF

size: .
D: TRBD1
V: TRBV7-2
J: TRBJ1-2
DNA: TGTGCCAGCAGCTCGGGGACAGGGATCCGGTATGGCTACACCTTC
CDR3: CASSSGTGIRYGYTF

size: .
D: .
V: TRBV6-5
J: TRBJ1-2
DNA: TGTGCCAGCAGACCCAACCGTTTCTCACCATATGGCTACACCTTC
CDR3: CASRPNRFSPYGYTF

size: .
D: TRBD1
V: TRBV10-1
J: TRBJ2-4
DNA: TGCGCCAGCAGTCAGGGACAGGGCGGATTGGGAAACATTCAGTACTTC
CDR3: CASSQGQGGLGNIQYF

size: .
D: .
V: TRBV7-2
J: TRBJ2-5
DNA: TGTGCCAGCAGCCCAGGGGTCGCCAGGGGCGAGACCCAGTACTTC
CDR3: CASSPGVARGETQYF

size: .
D: .
V: TRBV29-1
J: TRBJ1-1
DNA: TGCAGCGTTTTGGGACGGTCGAACACTGAAGCTTTCTTT
CDR3: CSVLGRSNTEAFF

size: .
D: TRBD1
V: TRBV7-2
J: TRBJ1-2
DNA: TGTGCCAGCAGCTTAGTTACAGGGGGAGGGTATGGCTACACCTTC
CDR3: CASSLVTGGGYGYTF

size: once
D: .
V: TRBV9
J: TRBJ2-6
DNA: TGTGCCAGCAGCGCCCTTGGGGTCGGATCTGGGGCCAACGTCCTGACTTTC
CDR3: CASSALGVGSGANVLTF

size: .
D: TRBD2
V: TRBV7-7
J: TRBJ2-5
DNA: TGTGCCAGCAGCCTCCGGATAGCGGGGGGAGAGACCCAGTACTTC
CDR3: CASSLRIAGGETQYF

size: few
D: .
V: TRBV19
J: TRBJ1-1
DNA: TGTGCCAGTAGTCGACAGTCAATGAACACTGAAGCTTTCTTT
CDR3: CASSRQSMNTEAFF

size: few
D: TRBD1
V: TRBV5-4
J: TRBJ1-5
DNA: TGTGCCAGCAGCCCTATCGACAGGGATGGCAATCAGCCCCAGCATTTT
CDR3: CASSPIDRDGNQPQHF

size: .
D: TRBD1
V: TRBV6-5
J: TRBJ1-1
DNA: TGTGCCAGCAGTCGTCAGACAGGGATGAACACTGAAGCTTTCTTT
CDR3: CASSRQTGMNTEAFF

size: .
D: .
V: TRBV30
J: TRBJ1-2
DNA: TGTGCCTGGAGTGCCCCCTCGACAGTGAACTATGGCTACACCTTC
CDR3: CAWSAPSTVNYGYTF

size: once
D: .
V: TRBV28
J: TRBJ2-1
DNA: TGTGCCAGCAGTTCCCCCCCAGGGGAAACTGAGCAGTTCTTC
CDR3: CASSSPPGETEQFF

size: few
D: TRBD1
V: TRBV6-6
J: TRBJ1-2
DNA: TGTGCCAGCAGTTACTCGAGGACAGGAAACTATGGCTACACCTTC
CDR3: CASSYSRTGNYGYTF

size: .
D: TRBD1
V: TRBV11-2
J: TRBJ1-3
DNA: TGTGCCAGCAGCCACGTCCGGGACAGGGAAGTCGCCATATATTTT
CDR3: CASSHVRDREVAIYF

size: once
D: TRBD2
V: TRBV7-2
J: TRBJ2-3
DNA: TGTGCCAGCAGCCTAGTTAGGCTAGCGGGGGGGCCTCCAGATACGCAGTATTTT
CDR3: CASSLVRLAGGPPDTQYF

size: .
D: .
V: TRBV5-8
J: TRBJ1-1
DNA: TGTGCCAGCAGGTACCAACAGGGAGGGACTGAAGCTTTCTTT
CDR3: CASRYQQGGTEAFF

size: once
D: .
V: TRBV7-2
J: TRBJ2-5
DNA: TGTGCCAGCAGCTTATCATGGGGTCAAGAGACCCAGTACTTC
CDR3: CASSLSWGQETQYF

size: .
D: TRBD2
V: TRBV6-5
J: TRBJ2-3
DNA: TGTGCCAGCACACCAGCGGGGGGAACAGATACGCAGTATTTT
CDR3: CASTPAGGTDTQYF

size: .
D: .
V: TRBV7-2
J: TRBJ1-2
DNA: TGTGCCAGCAGCTTAGCTGCAAGCATCGCGGATGGCTACACCTTC
CDR3: CASSLAASIADGYTF

size: .
D: .
V: TRBV5-1
J: TRBJ2-2
DNA: TGCGCCAGCAGCCCTAACGTCGGCACCGGCACCGGGGAGCTGTTTTTT
CDR3: CASSPNVGTGTGELFF

size: .
D: TRBD2
V: TRBV5-1
J: TRBJ2-5
DNA: TGCGCCAGCAAACGGACTAGCGGGAGCCAAGAGACCCAGTACTTC
CDR3: CASKRTSGSQETQYF

size: .
D: .
V: TRBV28
J: TRBJ2-4
DNA: TGTGCCAGCAGTGTACAGTGGGACATTCAGTACTTC
CDR3: CASSVQWDIQYF

size: once
D: .
V: TRBV6-2/TRBV6-3
J: TRBJ1-5
DNA: TGTGCCAGCAGCACGAGACGGGGGACTCAGCCCCAGCATTTT
CDR3: CASSTRRGTQPQHF

size: .
D: TRBD2
V: TRBV7-9
J: TRBJ2-3
DNA: TGTGCCAGCAGCCGCCCAGCGGGGATAGATACGCAGTATTTT
CDR3: CASSRPAGIDTQYF

size: once
D: .
V: TRBV30
J: TRBJ1-2
DNA: TGTGCCTGGAGTACCCCTTTGAGGTTACGGGTTCGCGACTATGGCTACACCTTC
CDR3: CAWSTPLRLRVRDYGYTF

size: .
D: .
V: TRBV5-1
J: TRBJ2-3
DNA: TGCGCCAGCAGCTTGGGCAGGCCTTCGGGTTTGGATACGCAGTATTTT
CDR3: CASSLGRPSGLDTQYF